This TCR beta chain came from a study of cytomegalovirus exposure and HLA in healthy donors. Overall study context: Findings of an earlier analysis included 117 million unique TCR beta sequences from roughly 200 million T cells.

Comments on this clone: Its target is not known.

The CDR3 totals 18 residues. The J segment lost 5 bases and the V segment lost 8 bases, leaving 20 bases of the junction unmatched. Germline lookup yields CDR1 SQVTM and CDR2 ANQGSEA. PCR employed 60 Vbeta and 13 Jbeta primers. Assay used: immunoSEQ multiplex PCR; TCRdb lists only in-frame clones, some missing. There are some 120,000 clones in the sample; approximately 80% occur only once, and more than 1.5% lies in the top ten. General observations from the study: The Asian-associated ancestry cluster reportedly had fewer N-insertions than the 666-donor mean in a later analysis.

The chain employs TRBV29-1 and TRBJ2-3; 12 bases match TRBD2. The clonotype was recovered from a man aged 18 to 30 in good health and CMV-seronegative. The sample comprised PBMCs. The chain's CDR3 is CSTRRPRSSGRGGDTQYF. In nucleotides, the CDR3 is TGCAGCACTCGCCGACCAAGATCTAGCGGGAGGGGAGGAGATACGCAGTATTTT.